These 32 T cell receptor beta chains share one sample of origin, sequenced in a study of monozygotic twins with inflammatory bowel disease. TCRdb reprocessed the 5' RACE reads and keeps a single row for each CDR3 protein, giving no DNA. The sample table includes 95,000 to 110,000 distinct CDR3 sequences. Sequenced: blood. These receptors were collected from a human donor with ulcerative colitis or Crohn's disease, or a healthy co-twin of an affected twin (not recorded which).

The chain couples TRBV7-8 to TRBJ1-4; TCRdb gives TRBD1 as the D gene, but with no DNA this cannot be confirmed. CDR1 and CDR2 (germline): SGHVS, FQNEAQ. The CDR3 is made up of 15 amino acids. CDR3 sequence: CASSSGGHNNEKLFF. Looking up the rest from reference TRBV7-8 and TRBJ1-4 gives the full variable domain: GAGVSQSPRYKVAKRGQDVALRCDPISGHVSLFWYQQALGQGPEFLTYFQNEAQLDKSGLPSDRFFAERPEGSVSTLKIQRTQQEDSAVYLCASSSGGHNNEKLFFGSGTQLSVL.

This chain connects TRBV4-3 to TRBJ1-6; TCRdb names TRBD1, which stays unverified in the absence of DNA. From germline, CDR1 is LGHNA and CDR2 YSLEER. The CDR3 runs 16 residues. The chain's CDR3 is CASSTHRASYNSPLHF.

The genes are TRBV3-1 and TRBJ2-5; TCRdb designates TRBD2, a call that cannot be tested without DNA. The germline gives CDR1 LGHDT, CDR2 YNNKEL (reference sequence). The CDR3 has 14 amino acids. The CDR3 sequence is CASSQEKREETQYF.

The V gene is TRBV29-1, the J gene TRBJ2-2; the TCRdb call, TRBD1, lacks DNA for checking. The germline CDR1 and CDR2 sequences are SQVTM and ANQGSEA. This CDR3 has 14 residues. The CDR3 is CSVFRDRDTGELFF.

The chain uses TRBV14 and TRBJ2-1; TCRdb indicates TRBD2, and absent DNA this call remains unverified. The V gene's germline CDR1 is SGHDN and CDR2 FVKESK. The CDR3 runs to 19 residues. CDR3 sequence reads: CASSQVLLAGREDYNQQFF.

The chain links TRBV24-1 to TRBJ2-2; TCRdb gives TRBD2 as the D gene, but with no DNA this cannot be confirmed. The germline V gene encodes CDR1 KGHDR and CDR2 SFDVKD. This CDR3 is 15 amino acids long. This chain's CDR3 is CATSDPPSGTGELFF.

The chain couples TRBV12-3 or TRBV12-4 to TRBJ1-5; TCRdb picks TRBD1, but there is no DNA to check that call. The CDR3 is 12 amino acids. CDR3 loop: CASSRGVQPQHF.

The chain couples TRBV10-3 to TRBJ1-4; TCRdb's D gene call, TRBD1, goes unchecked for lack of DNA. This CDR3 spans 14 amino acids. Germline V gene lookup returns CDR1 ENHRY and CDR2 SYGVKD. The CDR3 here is CAISEGGQHEKLFF.

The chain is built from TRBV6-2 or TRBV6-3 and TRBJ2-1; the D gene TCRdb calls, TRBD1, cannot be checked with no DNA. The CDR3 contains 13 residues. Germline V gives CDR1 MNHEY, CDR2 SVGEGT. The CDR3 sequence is CASSNDRGHEQFF.

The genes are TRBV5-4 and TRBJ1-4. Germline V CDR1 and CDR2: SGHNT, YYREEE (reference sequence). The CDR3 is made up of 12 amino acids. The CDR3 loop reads CASSLDREKLFF.

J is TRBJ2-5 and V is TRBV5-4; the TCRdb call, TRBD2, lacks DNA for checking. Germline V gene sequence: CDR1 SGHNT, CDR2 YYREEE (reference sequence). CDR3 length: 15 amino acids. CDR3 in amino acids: CASSRLAGEEETQYF.

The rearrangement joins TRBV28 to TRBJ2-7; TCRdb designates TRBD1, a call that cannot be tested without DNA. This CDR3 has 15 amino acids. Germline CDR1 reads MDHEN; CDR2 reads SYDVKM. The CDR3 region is CASSFDHRAIREQYF.

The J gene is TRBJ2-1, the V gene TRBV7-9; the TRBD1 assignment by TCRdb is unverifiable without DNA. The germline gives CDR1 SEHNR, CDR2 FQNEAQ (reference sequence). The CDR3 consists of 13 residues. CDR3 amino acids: CASSHTGGNEQFF. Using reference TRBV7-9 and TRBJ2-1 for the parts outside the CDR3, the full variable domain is DTGVSQNPRHKITKRGQNVTFRCDPISEHNRLYWYRQTLGQGPEFLTYFQNEAQLEKSRLLSDRFSAERPKGSFSTLEIQRTEQGDSAMYLCASSHTGGNEQFFGPGTRLTVL.

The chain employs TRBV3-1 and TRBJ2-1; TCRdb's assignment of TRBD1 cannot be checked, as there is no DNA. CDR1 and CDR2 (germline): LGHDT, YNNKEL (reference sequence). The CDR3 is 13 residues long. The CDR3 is CASSWARPPEQFF.

The CDR3 region is CASSLGGSGGEQFF. The V call is TRBV7-2, the J call TRBJ2-1; the TCRdb call, TRBD2, lacks DNA for checking. CDR1 is SGHTA, CDR2 FQGNSA, per germline. CDR3 length: 14 residues.

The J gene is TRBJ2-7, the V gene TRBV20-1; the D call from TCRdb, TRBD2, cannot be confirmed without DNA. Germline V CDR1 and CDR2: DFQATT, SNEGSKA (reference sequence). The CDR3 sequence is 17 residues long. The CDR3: CSAPDRDGGGRFYEQYF.

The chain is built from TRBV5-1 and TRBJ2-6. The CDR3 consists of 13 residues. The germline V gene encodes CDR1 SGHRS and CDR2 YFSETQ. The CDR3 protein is CASGVAGANVLTF.

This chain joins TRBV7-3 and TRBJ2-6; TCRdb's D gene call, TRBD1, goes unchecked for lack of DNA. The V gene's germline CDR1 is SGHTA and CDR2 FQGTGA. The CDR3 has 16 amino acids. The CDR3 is CASSSSGEFGANVLTF.

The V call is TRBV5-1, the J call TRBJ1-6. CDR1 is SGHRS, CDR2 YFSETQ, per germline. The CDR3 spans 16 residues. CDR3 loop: CASSLARSGHLGALHF.

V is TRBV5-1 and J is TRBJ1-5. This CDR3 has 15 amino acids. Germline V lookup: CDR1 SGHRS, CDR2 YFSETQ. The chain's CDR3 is CASSSDGYSNQPQHF.

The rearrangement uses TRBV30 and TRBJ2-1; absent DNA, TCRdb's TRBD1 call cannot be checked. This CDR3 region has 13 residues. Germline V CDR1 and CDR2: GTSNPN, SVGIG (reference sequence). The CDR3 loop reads CAWRTDFSYEQFF.

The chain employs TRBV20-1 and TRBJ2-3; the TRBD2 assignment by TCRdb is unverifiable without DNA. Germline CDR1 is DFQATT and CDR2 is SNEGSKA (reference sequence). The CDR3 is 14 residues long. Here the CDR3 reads CSGAGLLGLNTQYF.

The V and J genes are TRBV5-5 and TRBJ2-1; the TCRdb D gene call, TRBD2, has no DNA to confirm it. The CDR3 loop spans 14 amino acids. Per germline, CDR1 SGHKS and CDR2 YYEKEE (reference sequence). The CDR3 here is CASSLGAGYNEQFF.

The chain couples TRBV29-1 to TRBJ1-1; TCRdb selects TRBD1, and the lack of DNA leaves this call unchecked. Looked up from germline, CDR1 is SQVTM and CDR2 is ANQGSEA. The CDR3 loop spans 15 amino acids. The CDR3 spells CSVEGQGKPNTEAFF.

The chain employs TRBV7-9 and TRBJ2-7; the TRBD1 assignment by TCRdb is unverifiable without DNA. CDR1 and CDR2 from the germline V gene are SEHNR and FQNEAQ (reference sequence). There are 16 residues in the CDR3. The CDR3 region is CASSLTAGTFSYEQYF. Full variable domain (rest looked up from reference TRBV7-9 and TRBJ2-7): DTGVSQNPRHKITKRGQNVTFRCDPISEHNRLYWYRQTLGQGPEFLTYFQNEAQLEKSRLLSDRFSAERPKGSFSTLEIQRTEQGDSAMYLCASSLTAGTFSYEQYFGPGTRLTVT.

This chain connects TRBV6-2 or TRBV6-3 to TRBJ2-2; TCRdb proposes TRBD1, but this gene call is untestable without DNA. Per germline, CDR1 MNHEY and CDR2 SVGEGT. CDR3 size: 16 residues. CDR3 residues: CASSYRGGSNTGELFF.

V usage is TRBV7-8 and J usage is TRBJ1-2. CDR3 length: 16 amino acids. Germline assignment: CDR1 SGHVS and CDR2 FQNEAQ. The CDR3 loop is CASSLSTGRANYGYTF.

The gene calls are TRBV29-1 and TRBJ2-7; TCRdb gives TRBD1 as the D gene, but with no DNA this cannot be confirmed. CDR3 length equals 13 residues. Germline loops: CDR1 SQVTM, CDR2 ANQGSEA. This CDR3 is CSVRQGAGYEQYF.

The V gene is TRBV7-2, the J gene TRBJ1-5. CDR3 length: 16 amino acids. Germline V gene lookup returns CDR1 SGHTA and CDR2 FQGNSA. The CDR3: CASSLVAVNSNQPQHF. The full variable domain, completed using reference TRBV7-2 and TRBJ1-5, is GAGVSQSPSNKVTEKGKDVELRCDPISGHTALYWYRQSLGQGLEFLIYFQGNSAPDKSGLPSDRFSAERTGGSVSTLTIQRTQQEDSAVYLCASSLVAVNSNQPQHFGDGTRLSIL.

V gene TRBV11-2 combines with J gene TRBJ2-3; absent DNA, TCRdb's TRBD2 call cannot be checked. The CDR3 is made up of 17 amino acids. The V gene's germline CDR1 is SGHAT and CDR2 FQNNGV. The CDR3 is CASSYGTSSMIADTQYF.

CDR3 protein: CASSAPGLADNEQFF. The chain carries TRBV5-1 and TRBJ2-1; the TCRdb call, TRBD2, lacks DNA for checking. Germline lookup yields CDR1 SGHRS and CDR2 YFSETQ. CDR3 length: 15 amino acids.

The CDR3 sequence: CASSHGDNEQFF. This chain uses TRBV27 with TRBJ2-1. The CDR3 runs 12 residues. From germline, CDR1 is MNHEY and CDR2 SMNVEV (reference sequence).